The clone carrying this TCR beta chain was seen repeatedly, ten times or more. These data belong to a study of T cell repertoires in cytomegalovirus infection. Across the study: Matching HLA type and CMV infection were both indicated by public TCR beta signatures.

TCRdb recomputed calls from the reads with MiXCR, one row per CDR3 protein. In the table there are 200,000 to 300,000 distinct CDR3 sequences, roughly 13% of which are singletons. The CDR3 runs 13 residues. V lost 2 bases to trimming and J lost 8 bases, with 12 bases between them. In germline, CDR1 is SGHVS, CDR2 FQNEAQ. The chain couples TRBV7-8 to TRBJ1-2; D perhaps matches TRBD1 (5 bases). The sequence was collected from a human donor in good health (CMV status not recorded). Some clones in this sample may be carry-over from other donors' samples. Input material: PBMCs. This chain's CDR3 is CASSLNVGEGYTF. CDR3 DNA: TGTGCCAGCAGCTTAAATGTAGGGGAAGGCTACACCTTC. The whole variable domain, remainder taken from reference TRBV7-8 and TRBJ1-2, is GAGVSQSPRYKVAKRGQDVALRCDPISGHVSLFWYQQALGQGPEFLTYFQNEAQLDKSGLPSDRFFAERPEGSVSTLKIQRTQQEDSAVYLCASSLNVGEGYTFGSGTRLTVV.